A single sample gave rise to the 25 T cell receptor beta chains below, sequenced in a study of blood T cell repertoires in COVID-19. Clones were read by immunoSEQ multiplex PCR, and TCRdb kept only the in-frame ones, dropping some. The profile shows 110,000 or so clones, around 74% of them singletons. Sequenced: peripheral blood. The receptors originated from a woman in her sixties or seventies with acute or convalescent COVID-19.

The chain has TRBV5-1 and TRBJ1-3, with a tentative D call TRBD1 (5 bases). Germline CDR1 SGHRS, CDR2 YFSETQ. This CDR3 comprises 14 residues. V lost 3 bases and J 4 bases, leaving 11 bases between the germline ends. The CDR3 region has the DNA TGCGCCAGCAGCTCCGGACAAGGCGGAAACACCATATATTTT. Protein sequence: CASSSGQGGNTIYF.

This clone was seen a handful of times. This rearrangement joins TRBV14 to TRBJ2-7; TRBD2 matches at 7 bases. J lost 1 base, V lost 1 base, and 4 bases had no gene match. CDR1 is SGHDN, CDR2 FVKESK, per germline. The CDR3 covers 15 residues. The CDR3: CASSQGPSGSYEQYF. The DNA of the CDR3 is TGTGCCAGCAGCCAAGGCCCTAGCGGATCCTACGAGCAGTACTTC.

The V and J genes are TRBV19 and TRBJ2-3; no definite D call. CDR1 LNHDA and CDR2 SQIVND come from the germline V gene (reference sequence). There are 14 residues in the CDR3. Trimming removed 4 bases at V and 2 bases at J, with 10 bases between. CDR3 coding DNA: TGTGCCAGTAGTACCGACATATTCACAGATACGCAGTATTTT. Translation: CASSTDIFTDTQYF. Supplemented by reference TRBV19 and TRBJ2-3, the full variable domain reads DGGITQSPKYLFRKEGQNVTLSCEQNLNHDAMYWYRQDPGQGLRLIYYSQIVNDFQKGDIAEGYSVSREKKESFPLTVTSAQKNPTAFYLCASSTDIFTDTQYFGPGTRLTVL.

J is TRBJ2-6 and V is TRBV7-2; D call uncertain. The CDR3 is made up of 15 amino acids. V gave up 1 base and J gave up 0 bases, with 4 bases separating them. Germline V gene data show CDR1 as SGHTA and CDR2 as FQGNSA. CDR3 bases: TGTGCCAGCAGCTTAGTCTTCTCTGGGGCCAACGTCCTGACTTTC. This sequence encodes CASSLVFSGANVLTF.

This rearrangement joins TRBV2 to TRBJ1-1, with a possible D match to TRBD1 (5 bases). Per the germline V gene, CDR1 is SNHLY and CDR2 is FYNNEI. The ends were cut back, 4 bases at V and 6 bases at J, with 15 bases in the middle. The CDR3 spans 14 residues. The CDR3 nucleotides are TGTGCCAGCAGTGTCGGAAAGGGGATCGCTGAAGCTTTCTTT. As protein: CASSVGKGIAEAFF. Together with reference TRBV2 and TRBJ1-1, the CDR3 gives the full variable domain: EPEVTQTPSHQVTQMGQEVILRCVPISNHLYFYWYRQILGQKVEFLVSFYNNEISEKSEIFDDQFSVERPDGSNFTLKIRSTKLEDSAMYFCASSVGKGIAEAFFGQGTRLTVV.

The genes are TRBV6-4 and TRBJ1-2; no clear D gene. The CDR3 runs to 15 residues. Germline loops: CDR1 MRHNA, CDR2 SNTAGT. Between the trimmed V and J ends, which lost 0 bases and 6 bases, there was a span of 14 bases. CDR3 region: CASSDSFGVRDGYTF. CDR3 sequence (DNA): TGTGCCAGCAGTGACTCGTTCGGGGTAAGGGATGGCTACACCTTC.

The V and J genes are TRBV7-6 and TRBJ2-7; 7 bases match TRBD1. The CDR3 has 15 residues. Trimming took 0 bases from V and 0 from J; bases not matched to a gene: 2. The germline V gene has CDR1 SGHVS and CDR2 FNYEAQ. CDR3 amino acids: CASSLAGTASYEQYF. The CDR3 bases are TGTGCCAGCAGCTTAGCTGGGACAGCCTCCTACGAGCAGTACTTC.

The DNA of the CDR3 is TGCGCCAGCAGCCAAGTGGTCACAGCCCCAAGGTATGGCTACACCTTC. Translated, it gives CASSQVVTAPRYGYTF. The chain links TRBV4-1 to TRBJ1-2, with no clear D. V was shortened by 1 base and J by 5 bases, with 17 bases between the two germline ends. In germline, CDR1 is MGHRA, CDR2 YSYEKL. This CDR3 spans 16 amino acids.

The chain couples TRBV6-2 or TRBV6-3 to TRBJ1-5; D remains ambiguous. V gave up 5 bases and J gave up 0 bases, with 8 bases separating them. Germline V gives CDR1 MNHEY, CDR2 SVGEGT. This CDR3 is 14 amino acids long. CDR3 residues: CASSPQYSNQPQHF. The CDR3 DNA follows: TGTGCCAGCAGTCCCCAGTATAGCAATCAGCCCCAGCATTTT.

For the CDR3, the DNA is TGTGCCAGCAGCGTAGGGGGAGCCTACAATGAGCAGTTCTTC. This translates into CASSVGGAYNEQFF. The rearrangement links TRBV9 to TRBJ2-1; possibly TRBD2 for D (5 bases). The V gene lost 0 bases and the J gene lost 2 bases, with 6 bases spanning the gap. The CDR3 is made up of 14 amino acids. Germline V CDR1 and CDR2: SGDLS, YYNGEE. Variable domain in full (rest from reference TRBV9 and TRBJ2-1): DSGVTQTPKHLITATGQRVTLRCSPRSGDLSVYWYQQSLDQGLQFLIQYYNGEERAKGNILERFSAQQFPDLHSELNLSSLELGDSALYFCASSVGGAYNEQFFGPGTRLTVL.

V usage is TRBV5-4 and J usage is TRBJ2-6; 16 nucleotides align to TRBD2. The CDR3 loop spans 18 amino acids. J lost 2 bases, V lost 4 bases, and 3 bases had no gene match. Germline CDR1 is SGHNT and CDR2 is YYREEE (reference sequence). CDR3 sequence: CASSEGLAGGTGANVLTF. The CDR3 nucleotides are TGTGCCAGCAGCGAGGGACTAGCGGGGGGGACTGGGGCCAACGTCCTGACTTTC.

This chain connects TRBV5-1 to TRBJ2-5, with 7 nucleotides matching TRBD1. Per the germline V gene, CDR1 is SGHRS and CDR2 is YFSETQ. V was clipped by 3 bases and J by 4 bases; unmatched bases: 12. This CDR3 spans 16 amino acids. In nucleotides, the CDR3 is TGCGCCAGCAGCTCGACAGGGTATGGGGTGAGAGAGACCCAGTACTTC. Protein: CASSSTGYGVRETQYF.

The chain couples TRBV11-3 to TRBJ2-5; 11 bases line up with TRBD2. CDR1 SGHNT and CDR2 YENEEA come from the germline V gene. J lost 0 bases, V lost 1 base, and 4 bases had no gene match. The CDR3 is made up of 17 amino acids. The CDR3 DNA reads TGTGCCAGCAGCTTAGGGCGACTAGCGGGGTACCAAGAGACCCAGTACTTC. It encodes CASSLGRLAGYQETQYF.

This clone has only a few counts. CDR3 protein: CASGLVEDQGWGNQPQHF. DNA for the CDR3: TGTGCTAGTGGTTTGGTCGAGGACCAGGGGTGGGGCAATCAGCCCCAGCATTTT. The chain recombines TRBV12-5 with TRBJ1-5; perhaps TRBD1 as D (6 bases). In germline, CDR1 is LGHNT, CDR2 FRNRAP. This CDR3 region has 18 residues. Trimming took off 0 bases at V and 2 bases at J, with 17 bases between the two ends.

The gene calls are TRBV21-1 and TRBJ1-2; the D call in the table, TRBD1, was not verified against the DNA. TRBV21-1 is a documented pseudogene. This CDR3 has 15 amino acids. The CDR3 spells CASSPPGQGSSGYTF. Written as DNA, the CDR3 is TGTGCCAGCAGCCCTCCGGGACAGGGGTCGTCAGGCTACACCTTC.

The rearrangement joins TRBV7-2 to TRBJ2-7, with D unresolved. The V end was cut by 1 base, the J end by 1 base, with 11 bases between. The CDR3 is 15 residues long. Germline values: CDR1 SGHTA, CDR2 FQGNSA. CDR3 residues: CASSLVTQVSYEQYF. The CDR3 nucleotides read TGTGCCAGCAGCTTAGTTACTCAGGTTTCCTACGAGCAGTACTTC.

The chain carries TRBV6-2 or TRBV6-3 and TRBJ2-7; tentatively, D is TRBD1 (6 bases). Trimming stripped 5 bases from V and 2 bases from J, with 13 bases between. The germline CDR1 and CDR2 sequences are MNHEY and SVGEGT. CDR3 size: 14 residues. CDR3 bases: TGTGCCAGCAGTCCCCTACAGGGCCCCTACGAGCAGTACTTC. Amino acid sequence: CASSPLQGPYEQYF.

This chain connects TRBV6-2 or TRBV6-3 to TRBJ1-2; the D gene is possibly TRBD1 (5 bases). The length of the CDR3 is 14 residues. V was pared by 4 bases and J by 8 bases, with 17 bases between. CDR1 and CDR2 from the germline V gene are MNHEY and SVGEGT. As DNA, the CDR3 is TGTGCCAGCAGTTTCGCGACCCATCGGGGGGGCTACACCTTC. Protein product: CASSFATHRGGYTF.

This sequence joins TRBV2 and TRBJ2-3; D possibly corresponds to TRBD1 (5 bases). V lost 4 bases to trimming and J lost 2 bases, with 16 bases between them. The CDR3 contains 16 residues. Germline V CDR1 and CDR2: SNHLY, FYNNEI. CDR3 nucleotide sequence: TGTGCCAGCAGTGTTTTGGGTGGGGCAAACACAGATACGCAGTATTTT. As protein: CASSVLGGANTDTQYF.

This clone has ten or more counts. This chain links TRBV12-3 or TRBV12-4 with TRBJ1-2, with D perhaps TRBD1 (5 bases). This CDR3 is 13 amino acids long. The ends were cut back, 6 bases at V and 7 bases at J, with 15 bases in the middle. Written as DNA, the CDR3 is TGTGCCAGCAGGCTGACAGAGAGTGGTGGCTACACCTTC. This gives the protein CASRLTESGGYTF.

The sample holds a few counts of this clone. The identical CDR3 is also encoded by other nucleotide sequences in the sample. The CDR3 loop reads CASSLTDGNTIYF. For the CDR3, the DNA is TGTGCCAGCAGCTTAACAGACGGAAACACCATATATTTT. The chain employs TRBV5-5 and TRBJ1-3; D is unresolved. V lost 2 bases and J 4 bases, leaving 7 bases between the germline ends. CDR3 length: 13 residues. Per germline, CDR1 SGHKS and CDR2 YYEKEE (reference sequence).

The J gene is TRBJ1-2, the V gene TRBV9; a possible D gene is TRBD1 (5 bases). The CDR3 length is 16 residues. V lost 0 bases to trimming and J lost 2 bases, with 14 bases between them. Germline CDR1 SGDLS, CDR2 YYNGEE. The CDR3 coding sequence is TGTGCCAGCAGCGTAGCCTTGGGCAGGGCCAACTATGGCTACACCTTC. Translation: CASSVALGRANYGYTF. Full variable domain (rest looked up from reference TRBV9 and TRBJ1-2): DSGVTQTPKHLITATGQRVTLRCSPRSGDLSVYWYQQSLDQGLQFLIQYYNGEERAKGNILERFSAQQFPDLHSELNLSSLELGDSALYFCASSVALGRANYGYTFGSGTRLTVV.

The V and J genes are TRBV4-2 and TRBJ2-5; tentatively, D is TRBD1 (5 bases). Germline V lookup: CDR1 LGHNA, CDR2 YNFKEQ. V lost 1 base to trimming and J lost 5 bases, with 8 bases between them. This CDR3 comprises 13 residues. In nucleotides, the CDR3 is TGTGCCAGCAGCCAAGTTTACAGGGAGACCCAGTACTTC. Its protein product is CASSQVYRETQYF.

The V and J genes are TRBV29-1 and TRBJ1-5; TRBD1 matches 10 bases. Germline V gives CDR1 SQVTM, CDR2 ANQGSEA. Trimming cost V 4 bases and J 3 bases; bases outside gene matches: 3. The CDR3 has 14 residues. The CDR3, as DNA: TGCAGCGTTGGGGGGACAGGGGTCAATCAGCCCCAGCATTTT. This gives the protein CSVGGTGVNQPQHF.

This clone was found once. The rearrangement joins TRBV10-3 to TRBJ2-5; a possible D gene is TRBD2 (5 bases). Germline V gene sequence: CDR1 ENHRY, CDR2 SYGVKD. Trimming pared 3 bases from V and 5 bases from J, leaving 19 bases between. CDR3 size: 16 residues. CDR3 DNA: TGTGCCATCAGTGATTTCGGCCGGGGAGAGGTGGAGACCCAGTACTTC. The encoded protein is CAISDFGRGEVETQYF.